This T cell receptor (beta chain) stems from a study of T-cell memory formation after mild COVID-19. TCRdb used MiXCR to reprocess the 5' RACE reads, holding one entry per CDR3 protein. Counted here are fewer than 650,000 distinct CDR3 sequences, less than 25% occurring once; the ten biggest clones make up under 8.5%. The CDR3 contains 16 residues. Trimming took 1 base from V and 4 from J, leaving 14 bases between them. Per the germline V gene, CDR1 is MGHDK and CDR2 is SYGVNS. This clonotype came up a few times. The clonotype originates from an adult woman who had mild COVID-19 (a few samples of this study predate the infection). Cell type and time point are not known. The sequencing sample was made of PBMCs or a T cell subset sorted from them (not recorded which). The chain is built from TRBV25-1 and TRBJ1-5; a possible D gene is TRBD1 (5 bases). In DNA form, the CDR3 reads TGTGCCAGCAGTGAATCCTCCTCGACAGCTAATCAGCCCCAGCATTTT. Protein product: CASSESSSTANQPQHF. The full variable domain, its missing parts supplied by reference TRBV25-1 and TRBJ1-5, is EADIYQTPRYLVIGTGKKITLECSQTMGHDKMYWYQQDPGMELHLIHYSYGVNSTEKGDLSSESTVSRIRTEHFPLTLESARPSHTSQYLCASSESSSTANQPQHFGDGTRLSIL.